The clone carrying this T cell receptor beta chain has a handful of counts. As yet, its antigen is unknown. This sample was taken from a study of T cell responses to AZD1222 COVID-19 vaccine. Sequencing used immunoSEQ multiplex PCR; TCRdb keeps in-frame clones, though not all of them. The table includes under 140,000 clones, around 90% detected once. The study, taken as a whole, reports: The donors showed a predominance of white British ancestry and of females, with possible underestimation of clonal diversity. Repertoire sampling happened only post peak T cell response. Baseline seropositives among AZD1222 recipients totaled only six or seven.

The input for sequencing was peripheral blood, taken on day 0 of AZD1222 vaccination. This TCR was recovered from an adult in good health.

CDR3 protein: CASSETGGLGYTEAFF. In nucleotides, the CDR3 is TGTGCCAGCAGTGAGACAGGGGGTCTTGGGTACACTGAAGCTTTCTTT. V is TRBV28 and J is TRBJ1-1; 9 nucleotides agree with TRBD1. The CDR3 is made up of 16 amino acids. Looked up from germline, CDR1 is MDHEN and CDR2 is SYDVKM. The J segment lost 3 bases and the V segment lost 5 bases, leaving 10 bases of the junction unmatched.